This T cell receptor beta chain came from a study of CXCR3-negative and CXCR3-positive naive CD8 T cells. The libraries of TRB cDNA were constructed through 5' RACE using UMI labels. TCRdb re-called the 5' RACE reads and catalogs CDR3 proteins one per entry, DNA excluded. Its clone listing holds approximately 59,000 distinct CDR3 sequences. Study outcomes and limitations: Relative to CXCR3-negative naive cells, CXCR3-positive naive cells had more hydrophobic TRB CDR3s.

With respect to this clonotype: Antigen specificity is unknown.

Germline V CDR1 and CDR2: SQVTM, ANQGSEA. The CDR3 runs 16 residues. The J gene is TRBJ1-2, the V gene TRBV29-1; TCRdb's D call of TRBD1 is untestable without DNA. The specimen was naive CXCR3+ CD8+ T cells from blood. Subset meaning: CD45RO-CCR7+CD27+CD95- naive CD8+ T cells expressing CXCR3 (TNR3+). The sequence derives from a human donor in good health. Some clones in this sample may be carry-over from other donors' samples. This CDR3 reads CSVTTGPGGVSYGYTF.